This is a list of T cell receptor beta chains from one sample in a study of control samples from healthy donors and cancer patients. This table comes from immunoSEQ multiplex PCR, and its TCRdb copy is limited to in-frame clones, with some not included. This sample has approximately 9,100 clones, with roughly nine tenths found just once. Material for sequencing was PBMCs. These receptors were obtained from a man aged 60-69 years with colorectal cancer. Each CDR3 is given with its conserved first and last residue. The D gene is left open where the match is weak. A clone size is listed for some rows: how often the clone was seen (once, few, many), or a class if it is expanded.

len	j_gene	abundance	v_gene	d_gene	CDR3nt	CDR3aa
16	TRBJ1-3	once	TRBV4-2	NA	TGTGCCAGCAGCCAAGATAGCCGTAACGGCGGAAACACCATATATTTT	CASSQDSRNGGNTIYF
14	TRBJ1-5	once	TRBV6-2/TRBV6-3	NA	TGTGCCAGCAGTTACTATACAGGGAGGCAGCCCCAGCATTTT	CASSYYTGRQPQHF
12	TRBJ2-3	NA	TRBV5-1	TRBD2	TGCGCCAGCAGCTTGGGGACTAGCGCGCAGTATTTT	CASSLGTSAQYF
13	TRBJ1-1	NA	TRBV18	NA	TGTGCCAGCTCACCCTACGAGTACACTGAAGCTTTCTTT	CASSPYEYTEAFF
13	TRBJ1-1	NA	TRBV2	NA	TGTGCCAGCAGCCAGGACACAAACACTGAAGCTTTCTTT	CASSQDTNTEAFF
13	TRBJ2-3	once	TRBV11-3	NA	TGTGCCAGCAGCTACGAGACTGGAGATACGCAGTATTTT	CASSYETGDTQYF
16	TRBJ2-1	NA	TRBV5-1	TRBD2	TGCGCCAGCAGCCCCTATGGGGGGGGGATTTACAATGAGCAGTTCTTC	CASSPYGGGIYNEQFF
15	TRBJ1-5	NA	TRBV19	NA	TGTGCCAGTAGTATAGGGCGGGGGTTCTTTCTGGCCCAGCATTTT	CASSIGRGFFLAQHF
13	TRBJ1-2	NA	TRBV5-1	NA	TGCGCCAGCAGCCCAGACCGGCGCTATGGCTACACCTTC	CASSPDRRYGYTF
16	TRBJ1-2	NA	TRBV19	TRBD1	TGTGCCAGTAGTTCACCCAGGACAGGGGACTTCTATGGCTACACCTTC	CASSSPRTGDFYGYTF
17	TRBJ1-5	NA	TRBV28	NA	TGTGCCAGCAGTTTAACCGGGAGGGGGTTAGGGAATCAGCCCCAGCATTTT	CASSLTGRGLGNQPQHF
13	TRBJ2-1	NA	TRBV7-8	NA	TGTGCCAGCAGCTTAGAAGAAGGGGTTGTGCAGTTCTTC	CASSLEEGVVQFF
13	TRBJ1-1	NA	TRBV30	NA	TGTGCCTGGAGTGTGGCAGACAACACTGAAGCTTTCTTT	CAWSVADNTEAFF